One sample yielded the 20 T cell receptor beta chains listed below, sequenced in a study of graft-versus-host responses after intestinal transplantation. The data were produced by immunoSEQ multiplex PCR, yet TCRdb's version contains in-frame clones alone and is incomplete. The profile covers about 39,000 clones, with over 90% appearing a single time and about 3.6% taken by the ten largest. The starting material was PBMCs, obtained almost 750 days after intestinal transplantation. The receptors originated from a human patient who received an intestinal transplant, so some T cells may come from the graft donor.

V is TRBV4-2 and J is TRBJ2-2, with D perhaps being TRBD1 or TRBD2 (6 bases each). This CDR3 has 14 residues. Germline V gene data show CDR1 as LGHNA and CDR2 as YNFKEQ. The V end lost 2 bases, the J end lost 6 bases, and 10 bases lay between the germline ends. The CDR3 loop reads CASSQTEGAGELFF. CDR3 DNA: TGTGCCAGCAGCCAAACGGAGGGGGCCGGGGAGCTGTTTTTT.

This clone was recorded once. The chain combines TRBV19 with TRBJ1-6; 7 bases map to TRBD1. Germline assignment: CDR1 LNHDA and CDR2 SQIVND (reference sequence). With 5 bases clipped from V and 4 bases from J, the junction kept 5 bases outside the gene matches. The CDR3 is 15 residues long. The chain's CDR3 is CASSLRDRYNSPLHF. The CDR3 region has the DNA TGTGCCAGTAGTCTCAGGGACAGATATAATTCACCCCTCCACTTT.

The chain joins TRBV7-9 to TRBJ2-1; TRBD2 agrees at 11 bases. The germline gives CDR1 SEHNR, CDR2 FQNEAQ (reference sequence). V lost 2 bases and J lost 8; bases outside the gene matches: 11. The CDR3 runs 17 residues. CDR3 in DNA: TGTGCCAGCAGCTTATGGCTGCTAGCGGGGGGCAGGGATGAGCAGTTCTTC. Translating gives CASSLWLLAGGRDEQFF.

The J gene is TRBJ1-2, the V gene TRBV4-2; 12 bases line up with TRBD1. J was trimmed by 6 bases and V by 4 bases; bases with no gene match: 6. The CDR3 loop spans 15 amino acids. Germline V gives CDR1 LGHNA, CDR2 YNFKEQ. CDR3 DNA sequence: TGTGCCAGCAGCCCGGGACAGGGGGCCCTCGATGGCTACACCTTC. Translating it yields CASSPGQGALDGYTF.

The chain carries TRBV13 and TRBJ2-7; 9 bases line up with TRBD2. V trimming: 3 bases; J trimming: 3 bases; junction bases outside the gene matches: 0. The CDR3 has 13 amino acids. Germline CDR1 is PRHDT and CDR2 is FYEKMQ (reference sequence). CDR3 loop: CASSFSGGYEQYF. The CDR3 nucleotides are TGTGCCAGCAGCTTTAGCGGGGGCTACGAGCAGTACTTC.

The chain links TRBV7-3 to TRBJ2-6; D possibly matches TRBD1 or TRBD2 (5 bases each). The germline gives CDR1 SGHTA, CDR2 FQGTGA. V lost 2 bases to trimming and J lost 0 bases, with 20 bases between them. The CDR3 contains 20 residues. CDR3 in amino acids: CASSLPTGTPRDSGANVLTF. Written as DNA, the CDR3 is TGTGCCAGCAGCTTACCTACCGGGACCCCCCGTGACTCTGGGGCCAACGTCCTGACTTTC. Combining the CDR3 with reference TRBV7-3 and TRBJ2-6 gives the whole variable domain GAGVSQTPSNKVTEKGKYVELRCDPISGHTALYWYRQSLGQGPEFLIYFQGTGAADDSGLPNDRFFAVRPEGSVSTLKIQRTERGDSAVYLCASSLPTGTPRDSGANVLTFGAGSRLTVL.

The gene calls are TRBV28 and TRBJ1-6; D unclear. CDR3 length: 14 amino acids. Trimming left V 3 bases short and J 0 bases short, with 3 bases between. Germline V gene sequence: CDR1 MDHEN, CDR2 SYDVKM. CDR3 sequence reads: CASSFGSYNSPLHF. The CDR3 nucleotides read TGTGCCAGCAGTTTTGGCTCCTATAATTCACCCCTCCACTTT.

The chain uses TRBV27 and TRBJ2-7; the D is unclear. The CDR3 extends over 13 amino acids. Germline V gives CDR1 MNHEY, CDR2 SMNVEV (reference sequence). V was clipped by 7 bases and J by 0 bases, with 10 bases between them. As DNA, the CDR3 is TGTGCCAGCACCTCCTCGGGCTCCTACGAGCAGTACTTC. This gives the protein CASTSSGSYEQYF.

Here the CDR3 DNA reads TGTGCCAGCAGCCTTAGCGCAAAGACCTACAATGAGCAGTTCTTC. Translation: CASSLSAKTYNEQFF. The V gene is TRBV5-4, the J gene TRBJ2-1, with D tentatively TRBD2 (5 bases). The V and J ends lost 4 bases and 2 bases respectively, with 13 bases between them. Germline CDR1 SGHNT, CDR2 YYREEE (reference sequence). The CDR3 extends over 15 amino acids.

The chain recombines TRBV6-5 with TRBJ1-2, with D tentatively TRBD1 (6 bases). Per germline, CDR1 MNHEY and CDR2 SVGAGI. V lost 2 bases and J 5 bases, leaving 9 bases between the germline ends. The CDR3 sequence is 13 residues long. Here the CDR3 DNA reads TGTGCCAGCAGTTACAACAGGGATTATGGCTACACCTTC. It yields the protein CASSYNRDYGYTF.

This chain joins TRBV7-6 and TRBJ2-7; a possible D gene is TRBD1 (5 bases). V lost 1 base, J lost 2 bases, and 12 bases lay in between. The CDR3 is 15 residues long. Looked up from germline, CDR1 is SGHVS and CDR2 is FNYEAQ. The CDR3 protein is CASSLDQGLTYEQYF. The CDR3 DNA reads TGTGCCAGCAGCTTAGATCAGGGTCTAACCTACGAGCAGTACTTC. Filled out from reference TRBV7-6 and TRBJ2-7, the complete variable domain reads GAGVSQSPRYKVTKRGQDVALRCDPISGHVSLYWYRQALGQGPEFLTYFNYEAQQDKSGLPNDRFSAERPEGSISTLTIQRTEQRDSAMYRCASSLDQGLTYEQYFGPGTRLTVT.

The rearrangement uses TRBV19 and TRBJ2-7; D gene uncertain. The CDR3 covers 15 residues. Per the germline V gene, CDR1 is LNHDA and CDR2 is SQIVND (reference sequence). Trimming left V 0 bases short and J 0 bases short, with 9 bases between. The CDR3 nucleotides read TGTGCCAGTAGTATAGAACCACGACCCTCCTACGAGCAGTACTTC. Its translation is CASSIEPRPSYEQYF.

The chain carries TRBV13 and TRBJ2-7, with a possible D match to TRBD1 (6 bases). Germline assignment: CDR1 PRHDT and CDR2 FYEKMQ (reference sequence). The CDR3 sequence is 13 residues long. Trimming cost V 5 bases and J 1 base, with 9 bases left between them. CDR3 amino acids: CASSQGQSYEQYF. The CDR3 region has the DNA TGTGCCAGCAGCCAAGGACAGTCCTACGAGCAGTACTTC.

The V call is TRBV13, the J call TRBJ2-7; tentatively, D is TRBD1 (6 bases). From germline, CDR1 is PRHDT and CDR2 FYEKMQ (reference sequence). Trimming stripped 3 bases from V and 7 bases from J, with 16 bases between. The CDR3 sequence is 14 residues long. The CDR3 nucleotides are TGTGCCAGCAGCTTTTGGCAGGGGACGAGAGAGCAGTACTTC. It encodes CASSFWQGTREQYF.

V usage is TRBV25-1 and J usage is TRBJ2-1, with D tentatively TRBD2 (5 bases). Germline-derived CDR1 and CDR2 are MGHDK and SYGVNS. The CDR3 is made up of 15 amino acids. The V end was cut by 2 bases, the J end by 10 bases, with 18 bases between. The CDR3 DNA sequence: TGTGCCAGCAGTGAACCGGGAAACCGAGTAGAGGAGCAGTTCTTC. Protein sequence: CASSEPGNRVEEQFF.

The chain joins TRBV5-6 to TRBJ2-3, with D possibly matching TRBD2 (5 bases). The CDR3 is 15 amino acids. Germline V gives CDR1 SGHDT, CDR2 YYEEEE. V shed 6 bases and J shed 1 base, with 15 bases lying between them. This chain's CDR3 is CASTPLDSGTDTQYF. CDR3 nucleotide sequence: TGTGCCAGCACCCCATTGGATAGCGGCACAGATACGCAGTATTTT.

The V gene is TRBV10-3, the J gene TRBJ2-3; D not certain. The CDR3 has 12 amino acids. CDR1 ENHRY and CDR2 SYGVKD come from the germline V gene. V was pared by 4 bases and J by 6 bases, with 8 bases between. The CDR3 protein is CAISAADDTQYF. For the CDR3, the DNA is TGTGCCATCAGTGCGGCAGACGATACGCAGTATTTT.

V is TRBV7-9 and J is TRBJ2-6; D is ambiguous. Germline V CDR1 and CDR2: SEHNR, FQNEAQ (reference sequence). Deletions cut 1 base from V and 1 base from J, with 8 bases between. The CDR3 runs 16 residues. In nucleotides, the CDR3 is TGTGCCAGCAGCTTAGTTCGCGCATCTGGGGCCAACGTCCTGACTTTC. The encoded protein is CASSLVRASGANVLTF.

The rearrangement links TRBV6-5 to TRBJ2-5, with D possibly being TRBD2 (5 bases). This CDR3 is built from 14 residues. Germline-derived CDR1 and CDR2 are MNHEY and SVGAGI. V dropped 3 bases and J dropped 5 bases, with 13 bases sitting between them. The CDR3 region has the DNA TGTGCCAGCAGTTATTTTGAACGGAGGGAGACCCAGTACTTC. Amino acids: CASSYFERRETQYF.

The genes are TRBV5-6 and TRBJ2-3; 14 nucleotides line up with TRBD2. Germline V gives CDR1 SGHDT, CDR2 YYEEEE. V lost 0 bases, J lost 5 bases, and 5 bases stayed unmatched. The CDR3 contains 17 residues. The CDR3 DNA is TGTGCCAGCAGCTTGGCCTTCGGGACTAGCGGGGGAGATACGCAGTATTTT. This codes for CASSLAFGTSGGDTQYF.